Listed here is a single TCR beta chain. TCRdb keeps only in-frame clones here, not all; method: immunoSEQ multiplex PCR. The data contain roughly 60,000 clones, 85% to 90% of them singletons. Losses at the gene ends were 4 bases for V and 9 bases for J; bases not matched to a gene: 12. This CDR3 has 15 amino acids. Per the germline V gene, CDR1 is SGHNT and CDR2 is YYREEE (reference sequence). This specimen comes from a study of blood T cell repertoires in COVID-19. The sequenced sample consisted of peripheral blood. The TCR was taken from a human donor with active COVID-19. The donor label of this sample is uncertain. The chain joins TRBV5-4 to TRBJ2-7; 11 positions match TRBD2. DNA of the CDR3: TGTGCCAGCAGCCACGGGACTAGCGGCCCAATGGGGCAGTACTTC. Encoded protein: CASSHGTSGPMGQYF.